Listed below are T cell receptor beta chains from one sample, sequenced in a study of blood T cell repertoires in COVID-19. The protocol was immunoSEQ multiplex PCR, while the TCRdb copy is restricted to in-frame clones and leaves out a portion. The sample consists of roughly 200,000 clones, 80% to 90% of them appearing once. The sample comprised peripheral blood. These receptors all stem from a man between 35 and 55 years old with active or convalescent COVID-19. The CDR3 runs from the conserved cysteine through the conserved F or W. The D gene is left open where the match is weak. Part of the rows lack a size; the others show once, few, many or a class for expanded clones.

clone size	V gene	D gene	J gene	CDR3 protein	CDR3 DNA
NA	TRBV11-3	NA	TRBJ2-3	CASSLLRTDTQYF	TGTGCCAGCAGCTTACTCCGGACAGATACGCAGTATTTT
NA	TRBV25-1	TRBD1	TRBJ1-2	CASSSARQGRDGYTF	TGTGCCAGCAGCTCCGCCCGACAGGGGAGGGATGGCTACACCTTC
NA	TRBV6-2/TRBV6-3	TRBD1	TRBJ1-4	CASRPTGAHNEKLFF	TGTGCCAGCAGGCCTACAGGGGCCCATAATGAAAAACTGTTTTTT
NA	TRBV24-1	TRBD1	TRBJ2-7	CATSGSDRGIYEQYF	TGTGCCACCAGTGGTTCCGACAGGGGGATCTACGAGCAGTACTTC
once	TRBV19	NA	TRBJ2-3	CATTERGGPTDTQYF	TGTGCCACTACAGAACGAGGGGGACCCACAGATACGCAGTATTTT
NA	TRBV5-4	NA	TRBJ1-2	CASSLGSSPNYGYTF	TGTGCCAGCAGCTTGGGCTCTAGCCCTAACTATGGCTACACCTTC
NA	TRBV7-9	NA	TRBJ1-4	CASSPGLHNDEKLFF	TGTGCCAGCAGCCCGGGACTACACAACGATGAAAAACTGTTTTTT
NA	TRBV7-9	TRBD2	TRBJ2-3	CASSFRLAGSTDTQYF	TGTGCCAGCAGCTTCCGACTAGCGGGGAGCACAGATACGCAGTATTTT
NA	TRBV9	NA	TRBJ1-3	CASSARGNTIYF	TGTGCCAGCAGCGCGAGGGGAAACACCATATATTTT
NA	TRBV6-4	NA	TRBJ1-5	CASSDRAREGNQPQHF	TGTGCCAGCAGTGACAGGGCCAGGGAAGGCAATCAGCCCCAGCATTTT
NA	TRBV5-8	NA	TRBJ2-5	CASSLGAGRETQYF	TGTGCCAGCAGCTTAGGGGCAGGGCGAGAGACCCAGTACTTC
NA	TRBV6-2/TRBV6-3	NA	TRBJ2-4	CASSFGVGELAKNIQYF	TGTGCCAGCAGTTTTGGGGTAGGGGAACTAGCCAAAAACATTCAGTACTTC
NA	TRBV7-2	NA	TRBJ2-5	CASSPLIQETQYF	TGTGCCAGCAGCCCACTGATACAAGAGACCCAGTACTTC
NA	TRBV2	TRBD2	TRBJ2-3	CASTGLAGDTQYF	TGTGCCAGCACGGGACTAGCGGGAGATACGCAGTATTTT
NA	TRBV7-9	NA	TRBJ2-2	CASSPRSSANTGELFF	TGTGCCAGCAGCCCAAGGTCGAGCGCGAACACCGGGGAGCTGTTTTTT
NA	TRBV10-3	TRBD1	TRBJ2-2	CATDRGQRVVGELFF	TGTGCCACCGACAGGGGACAACGTGTTGTCGGGGAGCTGTTTTTT
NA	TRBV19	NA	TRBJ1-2	CASSILSGGPSYGYTF	TGTGCCAGTAGTATTTTATCCGGGGGGCCTAGCTATGGCTACACCTTC
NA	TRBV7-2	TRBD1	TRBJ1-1	CASSGGTGGRTEAFF	TGTGCCAGCAGCGGAGGGACAGGGGGAAGAACTGAAGCTTTCTTT
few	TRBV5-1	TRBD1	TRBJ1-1	CASSRGDSYEAFF	TGCGCCAGCAGCCGCGGGGACAGCTATGAAGCTTTCTTT
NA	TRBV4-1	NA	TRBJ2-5	CASSQDTLKAAGQETQYF	TGCGCCAGCAGCCAAGATACCCTTAAAGCCGCAGGACAAGAGACCCAGTACTTC
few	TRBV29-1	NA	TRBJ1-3	CSVEKRTISGNTIYF	TGCAGCGTTGAAAAGAGGACAATCTCTGGAAACACCATATATTTT
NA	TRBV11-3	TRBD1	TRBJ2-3	CASSRGAGQGHRDTQYF	TGTGCCAGCAGCCGAGGAGCGGGACAGGGCCACAGAGATACGCAGTATTTT
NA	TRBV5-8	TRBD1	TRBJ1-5	CASSPRTGISYSNQPQHF	TGTGCCAGCAGCCCCCGGACAGGAATAAGCTATAGCAATCAGCCCCAGCATTTT
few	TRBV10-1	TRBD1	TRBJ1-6	CASSRDSQSKYNSPLHF	TGCGCCAGCAGTAGGGACAGTCAATCTAAGTATAATTCACCCCTCCACTTT
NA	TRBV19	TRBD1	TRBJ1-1	CASSIARRDRGLNTEAFF	TGTGCCAGTAGTATAGCTCGACGAGACAGGGGGTTGAACACTGAAGCTTTCTTT
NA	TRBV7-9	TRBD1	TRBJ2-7	CASSFRQGPYEQYF	TGTGCCAGCAGCTTTAGACAGGGACCCTACGAGCAGTACTTC
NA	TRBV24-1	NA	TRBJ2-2	CATSDRDWDGELFF	TGTGCCACCAGTGATCGGGACTGGGACGGGGAGCTGTTTTTT
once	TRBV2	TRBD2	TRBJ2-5	CASRDGLARPETQYF	TGTGCCAGCAGGGACGGACTAGCTCGCCCAGAGACCCAGTACTTC
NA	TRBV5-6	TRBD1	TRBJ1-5	CASSLTLGTARSNQPQHF	TGTGCCAGCAGCCTGACCCTAGGGACAGCCAGAAGCAATCAGCCCCAGCATTTT
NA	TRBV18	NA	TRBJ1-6	CASSPTQGINSPLHF	TGTGCCAGCTCACCTACGCAGGGTATCAATTCACCCCTCCACTTT
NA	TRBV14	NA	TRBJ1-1	CASSPRNTEAFF	TGTGCCAGCAGCCCTCGGAACACTGAAGCTTTCTTT
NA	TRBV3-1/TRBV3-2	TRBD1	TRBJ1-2	CASSGRQGSYGYTF	TGTGCCAGCAGCGGGCGACAGGGATCCTATGGCTACACCTTC
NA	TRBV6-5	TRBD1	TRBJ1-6	CASSYSRQGESPLHF	TGTGCCAGCAGTTACTCGAGACAGGGCGAATCACCCCTCCACTTT
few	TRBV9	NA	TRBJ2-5	CASSVRGGIGQETQYF	TGTGCCAGCAGCGTAAGAGGAGGGATTGGGCAAGAGACCCAGTACTTC
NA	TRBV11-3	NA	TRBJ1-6	CASGQPNSPLHF	TGTGCCAGTGGACAGCCAAATTCACCCCTCCACTTT
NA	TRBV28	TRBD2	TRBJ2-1	CASRKTSGGPHNEQFF	TGTGCCAGCAGGAAAACTAGCGGGGGGCCCCACAATGAGCAGTTCTTC
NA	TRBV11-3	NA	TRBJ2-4	CASSSRLSLAKNIQYF	TGTGCCAGCAGCTCCCGACTGTCGCTAGCCAAAAACATTCAGTACTTC
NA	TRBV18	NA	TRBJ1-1	CASSPGGGGRGSTEAFF	TGTGCCAGCTCACCAGGTGGGGGAGGCAGAGGGAGCACTGAAGCTTTCTTT
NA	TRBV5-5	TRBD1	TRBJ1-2	CASRLPGQALSYTF	TGTGCCAGCAGATTACCGGGACAGGCCCTGTCCTACACCTTC
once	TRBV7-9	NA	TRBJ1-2	CASSRQGLEGYTF	TGTGCCAGCAGCCGCCAGGGGTTGGAGGGCTACACCTTC